This TCR beta chain was recorded in a study of blood T cell repertoires in COVID-19. Study context: Researchers got acute and convalescent COVID-19 samples from the United States, Italy and Spain.

The table lists this clone with a count of one. Per the authors' pipeline: Amplification of reference gene primers was used by the study to estimate nucleated cell counts. Profiled with immunoSEQ multiplex PCR; TCRdb holds only in-frame clones, not every one. V and J calls and clone size are given by that table; D and trimming were obtained from the DNA. The sample has around 270,000 clones, around 86% seen once. This CDR3 has 14 amino acids. Germline V gene data show CDR1 as GTSNPN and CDR2 as SVGIG (reference sequence). Trimming cost V 8 bases and J 2 bases, with 15 bases left between them. The chain couples TRBV30 to TRBJ2-2, with D possibly matching TRBD2 (6 bases). The source of this sequence is a man in his forties or fifties who had recovered from COVID-19. What was sequenced was peripheral blood. The CDR3 is CAGNGGINTGELFF. CDR3 DNA sequence: TGTGCCGGCAATGGGGGGATTAACACCGGGGAGCTGTTTTTT.